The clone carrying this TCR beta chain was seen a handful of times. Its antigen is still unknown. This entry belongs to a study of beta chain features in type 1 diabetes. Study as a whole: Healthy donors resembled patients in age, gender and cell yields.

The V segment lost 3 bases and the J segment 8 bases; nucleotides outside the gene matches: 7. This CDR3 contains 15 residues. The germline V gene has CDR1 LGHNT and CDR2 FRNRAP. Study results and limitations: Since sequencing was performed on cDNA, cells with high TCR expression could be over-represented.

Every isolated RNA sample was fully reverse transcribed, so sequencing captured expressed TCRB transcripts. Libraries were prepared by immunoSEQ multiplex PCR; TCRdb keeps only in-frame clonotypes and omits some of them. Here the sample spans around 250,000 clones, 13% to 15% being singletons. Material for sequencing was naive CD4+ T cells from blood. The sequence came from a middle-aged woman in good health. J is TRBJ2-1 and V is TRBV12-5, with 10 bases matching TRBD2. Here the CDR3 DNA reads TGTGCTAGTGGTTTCTATAGCGGGGGGCCCCATGAGCAGTTCTTC. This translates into CASGFYSGGPHEQFF. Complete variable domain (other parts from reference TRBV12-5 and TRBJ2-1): DARVTQTPRHKVTEMGQEVTMRCQPILGHNTVFWYRQTMMQGLELLAYFRNRAPLDDSGMPKDRFSAEMPDATLATLKIQPSEPRDSAVYFCASGFYSGGPHEQFFGPGTRLTVL.